This T cell receptor (beta chain) was found in a study of blood T cell repertoires in COVID-19. The wider study: The United States, Italy and Spain provided the acute and convalescent COVID-19 samples.

This clone appeared once. The CDR3 has 14 amino acids. Germline V CDR1 and CDR2: SGHDN, FVKESK. Trimming took off 3 bases at V and 10 bases at J, with 15 bases between the two ends. TCRdb's copy holds only in-frame clones and misses some; the assay was immunoSEQ multiplex PCR. The sample shows 77,000 or so clones, roughly 84% of them seen only once. This chain joins TRBV14 and TRBJ1-4; TRBD1 might be the D (6 bases). The clonotype originates from a woman aged 55-69 years with acute or convalescent COVID-19. Sequencing input: peripheral blood. CDR3 loop: CASSHANRVVKLFF. The DNA of the CDR3 is TGTGCCAGCAGCCATGCAAACAGGGTGGTAAAACTGTTTTTT.